This is a list of T cell receptor beta chains from one sample in a study of T cells in Graves' hyperthyroidism and ophthalmopathy. TCRdb itself ran the multiplex PCR reads through MiXCR, one entry per CDR3 protein. There are more than 500,000 distinct CDR3 sequences in the sample; about 16% occur only once, and 25% to 35% lies in the top ten. Sequenced input: blood. The receptors were sampled from a woman aged 30 to 39 with Graves' ophthalmopathy. Each CDR3 is given with its conserved first and last residue. D genes are given only for firm matches. Part of the rows lack a size; the others show once, few, many or a class for expanded clones.

.	TRBV4-2	15	.	TRBJ2-7	CASSTRSTGPNEQYF	TGTGCCAGCAGCACTAGAAGTACAGGACCCAACGAGCAGTACTTC
.	TRBV18	16	.	TRBJ2-3	CASSPLAAVSTDTQYF	TGTGCCAGCTCACCACTAGCGGCCGTTAGCACAGATACGCAGTATTTT
few	TRBV4-1	16	TRBD1	TRBJ1-5	CASSQDRVYSNQPQHF	TGCGCCAGCAGCCAGGACAGGGTTTATAGCAATCAGCCCCAGCATTTT
few	TRBV7-2	13	TRBD1	TRBJ1-4	CASRGQVNEKLFF	TGTGCCAGCAGGGGACAGGTCAATGAAAAACTGTTTTTT
.	TRBV6-1	14	.	TRBJ1-6	CASSLRISYSPLHF	TGTGCCAGCAGTCTCCGAATTAGCTATTCACCCCTCCACTTT
many	TRBV28	15	TRBD2	TRBJ2-5	CASSPLDSGGVSQYF	TGTGCCAGCAGTCCCCTCGACTCGGGAGGGGTGTCCCAGTACTTC
.	TRBV27	18	TRBD1	TRBJ1-1	CASSLWPGGLGLGTEAFF	TGTGCCAGCAGTTTATGGCCAGGGGGATTGGGATTGGGCACTGAAGCTTTCTTT
.	TRBV24-1	14	.	TRBJ2-1	CATSVTGAMNEQFF	TGTGCCACCAGTGTCACTGGGGCGATGAATGAGCAGTTCTTC
many	TRBV4-1	14	.	TRBJ2-7	CASSLSEGGDEQYF	TGCGCCAGCAGCCTGAGTGAGGGAGGAGACGAGCAGTACTTC
.	TRBV4-1	14	.	TRBJ1-5	CASSQAISNQPQHF	TGCGCCAGCAGCCAGGCGATAAGCAATCAGCCCCAGCATTTT
.	TRBV5-6	12	.	TRBJ2-1	CASSLGAGQQFF	TGTGCCAGCAGCTTGGGTGCGGGCCAGCAGTTCTTC
.	TRBV7-9	14	TRBD1	TRBJ2-5	CASTLGQGGETQYF	TGTGCCAGCACCCTGGGACAGGGCGGGGAGACCCAGTACTTC
few	TRBV6-1	15	.	TRBJ1-6	CASSIDGTYNSPLHF	TGTGCCAGCAGTATCGACGGAACCTATAATTCACCCCTCCACTTT
.	TRBV20-1	15	TRBD1	TRBJ1-2	CSARDVVKQGQGYTF	TGCAGTGCTAGAGATGTGGTGAAACAGGGGCAAGGCTACACCTTC
.	TRBV9	13	.	TRBJ2-1	CASSVERDNEQFF	TGTGCCAGCAGCGTAGAGAGGGACAATGAGCAGTTCTTC
.	TRBV7-2	15	TRBD2	TRBJ2-7	CASSSSGGQIHEQYF	TGTGCCAGCAGCTCCAGCGGGGGCCAAATCCACGAGCAGTACTTC
.	TRBV6-2/TRBV6-3	12	.	TRBJ2-7	CASRAANYEQYF	TGTGCCAGCAGGGCGGCCAACTACGAGCAGTACTTC